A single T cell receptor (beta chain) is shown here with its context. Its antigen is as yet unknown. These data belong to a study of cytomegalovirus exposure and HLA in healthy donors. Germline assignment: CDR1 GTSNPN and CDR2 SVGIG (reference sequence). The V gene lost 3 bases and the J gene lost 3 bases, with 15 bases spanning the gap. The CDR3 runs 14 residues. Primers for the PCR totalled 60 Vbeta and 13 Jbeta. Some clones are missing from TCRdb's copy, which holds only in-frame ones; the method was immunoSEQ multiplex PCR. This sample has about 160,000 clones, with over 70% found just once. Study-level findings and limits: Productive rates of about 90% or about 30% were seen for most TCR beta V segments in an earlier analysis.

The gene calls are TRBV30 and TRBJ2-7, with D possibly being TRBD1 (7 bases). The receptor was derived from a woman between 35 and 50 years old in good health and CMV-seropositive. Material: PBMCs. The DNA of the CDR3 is TGTGCCTGGAGCCGCGGGACAGTGAACTACGAGCAGTACTTC. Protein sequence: CAWSRGTVNYEQYF.